This T cell receptor (beta chain) comes out of a study of breast tumors, draining lymph nodes, adjacent tissues (dated by TCRdb to the mid-2010s). About the study as a whole: In breast cancer patients, the study compared the TCR beta repertoires of tumor, adjacent nontumor tissue and axillary lymph nodes. The study was designed to assess the relationships and possible T-cell exchange between tumor, surrounding tissue and draining lymph node repertoires in human breast cancer. Overall study results and their limits: A scenario in which most tumor T cells derive from the lymph node and then expand within tumor tissue was judged to be consistent with the data. Tumor T-cell repertoires showed less diversity than lymph node repertoires and more diversity than nontumor tissue repertoires, and tumor T-cell repertoires showed preferential V and J gene usage. In luminal-like breast cancer, tumor and nontumor tissue repertoires resembled each other significantly more than in basal-like breast cancer. Rather than being directly demonstrated, the conclusion that tumor T cells originate in lymph nodes was presented as consistent with a hypothesis.

Lymph node samples were obtained from the axillary draining lymph nodes of breast cancer patients. As for this clonotype: Its antigen is currently not known. No much larger clonotype is one base removed from it; base qualities were not supplied.

Sequencing took place on an Illumina HiSeq 2000. Multiplex PCR amplification was used to generate the TCR beta chain libraries. The amplified TCR beta chain products were analyzed by high-throughput sequencing. TCRdb ran its own pipeline on the public reads, namely fastp trimming at Q25 and MiXCR clone calling, and kept in-frame beta chains. Identical CDR3 protein sequences are pooled into one entry, listed with their most common genes and DNA. The sample records around 300,000 distinct CDR3 sequences, 30% to 35% of which are singletons. Of the sample, more than 0.85% is held by the ten largest clones. Including the terminal cysteine and phenylalanine, the CDR3 comprises 13 residues. Only CDR3 DNA remains: 39 bases, in frame from the first base. From a lookup of the germline V gene (reference sequence), CDR1 and CDR2 are DFQATT and SNEGSKA. For this chain, trimming is 6 bases at the V end and 9 bases at the J end, and the number of junction bases without a gene match is 13.

The chain links TRBV20-1 with TRBJ2-7, with 8 bases matching TRBD1. Sequenced sample: axillary lymph node tissue. This receptor was obtained from a female donor with breast cancer. Some clones in this sample may be carry-over from other donors' samples. Here the CDR3 is given as CSASRQGADAQYF. The DNA sequence is as follows: TGCAGTGCCAGTCGTCAGGGGGCTGACGCGCAGTACTTC.